This T cell receptor (beta chain) stems from a study of long-term antiretroviral therapy in people with HIV. General observations from the study: Collection of the blood took place between about 2003 and 2018. The ART regimens in use then may have been less effective than current ones.

There were roughly 0.9-11 million cryopreserved PBMC in the samples before DNA extraction. Researchers report immunoSEQ v3.0 was run at survey level. Assay used: immunoSEQ multiplex PCR; TCRdb lists only in-frame clones, some missing. The sample consists of more than 35,000 clones, roughly 95% of them appearing once. Germline-derived CDR1 and CDR2 are SGHTA and FQGTGA. CDR3 length equals 17 residues. V lost 5 bases, J lost 0 bases, and 6 bases stayed unmatched. On this clone itself: Antigen specificity is unknown.

The sample consisted of unsorted PBMCs, taken 3.7 years after starting antiretroviral therapy. The chain combines TRBV7-3 with TRBJ2-2; 10 bases agree with TRBD1. This TCR was sampled from a woman in her forties or fifties with HIV. The CDR3 here is CASSPGGQGTNTGELFF. The CDR3 nucleotides are TGTGCCAGCAGCCCCGGGGGACAGGGGACGAACACCGGGGAGCTGTTTTTT.